The clone carrying this T cell receptor beta chain has ten or more counts. One entry per CDR3 protein, called by TCRdb with MiXCR from the reads. The table has a few hundred thousand distinct CDR3 sequences, over 15% seen once. These data belong to a study of T cell repertoires in cytomegalovirus infection. CDR1 is SGHTA and CDR2 is FQGNSA in the germline V gene. V was shortened by 4 bases and J by 7 bases, with 14 bases between the two germline ends. The CDR3 sequence is 14 residues long. This chain links TRBV7-2 with TRBJ2-1; D not resolved. The receptor was derived from a human donor in good health (CMV status not recorded). Some clones in this sample may be carry-over from other donors' samples. Sequenced sample: CD8+ T cells from PBMCs. The CDR3 spells CASSSSAGWNEQFF. The DNA for the CDR3 is TGTGCCAGCAGCTCCTCGGCAGGTTGGAATGAGCAGTTCTTC.